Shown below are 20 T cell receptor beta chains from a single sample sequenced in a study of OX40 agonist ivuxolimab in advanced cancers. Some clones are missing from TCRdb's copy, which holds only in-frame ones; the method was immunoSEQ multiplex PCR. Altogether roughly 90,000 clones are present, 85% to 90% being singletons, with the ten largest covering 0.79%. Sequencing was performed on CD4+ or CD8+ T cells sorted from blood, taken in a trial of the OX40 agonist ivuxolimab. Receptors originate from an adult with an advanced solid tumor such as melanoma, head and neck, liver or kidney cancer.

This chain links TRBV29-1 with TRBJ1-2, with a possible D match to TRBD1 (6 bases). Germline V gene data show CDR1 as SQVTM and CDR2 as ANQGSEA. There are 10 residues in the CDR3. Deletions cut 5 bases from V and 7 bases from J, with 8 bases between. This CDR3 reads CSVLQGGYTF. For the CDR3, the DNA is TGCAGCGTTCTACAGGGTGGCTACACCTTC.

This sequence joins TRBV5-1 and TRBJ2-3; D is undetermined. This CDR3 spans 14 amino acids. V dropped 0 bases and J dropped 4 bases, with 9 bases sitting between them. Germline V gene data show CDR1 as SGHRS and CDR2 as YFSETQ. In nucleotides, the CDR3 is TGCGCCAGCAGCTTGGGGGTGGTCCCAGATACGCAGTATTTT. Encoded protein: CASSLGVVPDTQYF.

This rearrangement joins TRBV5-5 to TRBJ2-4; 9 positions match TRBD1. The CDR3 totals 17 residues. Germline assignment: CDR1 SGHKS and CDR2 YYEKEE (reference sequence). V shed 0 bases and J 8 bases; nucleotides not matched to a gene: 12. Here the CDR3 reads CASSLASQQGARDIQYF. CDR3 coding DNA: TGTGCCAGCAGCTTGGCAAGCCAACAGGGGGCGAGGGACATTCAGTACTTC.

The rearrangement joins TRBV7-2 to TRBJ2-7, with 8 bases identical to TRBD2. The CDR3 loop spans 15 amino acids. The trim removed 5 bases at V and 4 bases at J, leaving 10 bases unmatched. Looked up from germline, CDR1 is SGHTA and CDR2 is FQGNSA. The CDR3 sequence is CASSILTGGPYEQYF. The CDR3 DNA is TGTGCCAGCAGCATATTAACGGGGGGGCCTTACGAGCAGTACTTC.

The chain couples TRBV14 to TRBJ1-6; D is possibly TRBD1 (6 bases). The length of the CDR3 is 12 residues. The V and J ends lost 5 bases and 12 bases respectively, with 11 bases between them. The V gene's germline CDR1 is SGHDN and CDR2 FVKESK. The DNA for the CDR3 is TGTGCCAGCAGCGCAATGACAGGACCCCTCCACTTT. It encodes CASSAMTGPLHF.

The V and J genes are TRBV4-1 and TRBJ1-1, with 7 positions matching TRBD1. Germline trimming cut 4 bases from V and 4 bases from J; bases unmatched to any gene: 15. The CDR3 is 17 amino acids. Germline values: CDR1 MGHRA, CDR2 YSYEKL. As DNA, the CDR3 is TGCGCCAGCAGCCGCGTGATCCCAGCGGGACAGACCACTGAAGCTTTCTTT. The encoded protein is CASSRVIPAGQTTEAFF.

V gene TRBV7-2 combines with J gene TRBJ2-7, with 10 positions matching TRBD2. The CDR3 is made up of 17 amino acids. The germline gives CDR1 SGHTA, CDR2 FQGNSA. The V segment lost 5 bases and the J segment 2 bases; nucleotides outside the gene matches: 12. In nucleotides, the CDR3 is TGTGCCAGCAGCAGTAGCGGGGGGTTGGCCCCTCCCTACGAGCAGTACTTC. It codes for CASSSSGGLAPPYEQYF.

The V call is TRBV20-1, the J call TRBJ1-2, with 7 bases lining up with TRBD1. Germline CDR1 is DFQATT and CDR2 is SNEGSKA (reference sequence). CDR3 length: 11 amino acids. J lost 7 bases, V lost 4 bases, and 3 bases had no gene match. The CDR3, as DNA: TGCAGTGCTAAGGCAGGGGGTGGCTACACCTTC. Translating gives CSAKAGGGYTF.

CDR3 protein: CASSESGGPYTDTQYF. DNA of the CDR3: TGTGCCAGCAGCGAAAGCGGGGGGCCCTACACAGATACGCAGTATTTT. This chain connects TRBV9 to TRBJ2-3, with 9 bases fitting TRBD2. The V gene's germline CDR1 is SGDLS and CDR2 YYNGEE. J lost 2 bases, V lost 3 bases, and 7 bases had no gene match. This CDR3 contains 16 residues.

The CDR3 DNA follows: TGTGCCAGCCAAAGCCACGGGCAGTTGAACACTGAAGCTTTCTTT. Translated: CASQSHGQLNTEAFF. J is TRBJ1-1 and V is TRBV28, with unresolved D. Germline assignment: CDR1 MDHEN and CDR2 SYDVKM. The V and J ends lost 8 bases and 0 bases respectively, with 16 bases between them. The CDR3 is 15 residues long.

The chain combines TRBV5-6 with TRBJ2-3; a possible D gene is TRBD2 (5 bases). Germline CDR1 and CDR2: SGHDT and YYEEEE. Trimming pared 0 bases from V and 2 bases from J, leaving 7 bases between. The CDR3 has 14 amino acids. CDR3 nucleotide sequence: TGTGCCAGCAGCTTGGCGGGGAACACAGATACGCAGTATTTT. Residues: CASSLAGNTDTQYF.

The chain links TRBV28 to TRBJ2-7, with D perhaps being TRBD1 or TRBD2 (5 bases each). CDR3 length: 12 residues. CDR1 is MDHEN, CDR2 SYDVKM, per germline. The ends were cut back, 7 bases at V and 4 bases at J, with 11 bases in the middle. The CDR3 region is CASTEGPYEQYF. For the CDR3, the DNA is TGTGCCAGCACAGAGGGACCATACGAGCAGTACTTC.

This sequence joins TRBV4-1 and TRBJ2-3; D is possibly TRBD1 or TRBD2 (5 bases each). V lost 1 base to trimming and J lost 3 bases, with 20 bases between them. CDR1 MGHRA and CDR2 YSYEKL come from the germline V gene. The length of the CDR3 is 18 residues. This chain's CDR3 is CASSQGTPGRTLTDTQYF. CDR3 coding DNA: TGCGCCAGCAGCCAAGGGACCCCGGGACGGACATTAACAGATACGCAGTATTTT.

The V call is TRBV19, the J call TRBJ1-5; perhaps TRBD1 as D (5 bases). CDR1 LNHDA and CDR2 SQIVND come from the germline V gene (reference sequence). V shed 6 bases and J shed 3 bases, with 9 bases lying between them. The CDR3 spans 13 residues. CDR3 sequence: CASREQANQPQHF. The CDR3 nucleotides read TGTGCCAGTAGAGAACAGGCCAATCAGCCCCAGCATTTT.

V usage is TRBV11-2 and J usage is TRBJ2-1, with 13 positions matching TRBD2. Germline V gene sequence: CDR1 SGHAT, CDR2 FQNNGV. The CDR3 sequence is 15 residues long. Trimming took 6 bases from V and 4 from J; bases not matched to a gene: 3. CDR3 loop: CASRLAGGPYNEQFF. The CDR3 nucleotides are TGTGCCAGCAGACTAGCGGGGGGGCCGTACAATGAGCAGTTCTTC. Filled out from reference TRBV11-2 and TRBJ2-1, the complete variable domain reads EAGVAQSPRYKIIEKRQSVAFWCNPISGHATLYWYQQILGQGPKLLIQFQNNGVVDDSQLPKDRFSAERLKGVDSTLKIQPAKLEDSAVYLCASRLAGGPYNEQFFGPGTRLTVL.

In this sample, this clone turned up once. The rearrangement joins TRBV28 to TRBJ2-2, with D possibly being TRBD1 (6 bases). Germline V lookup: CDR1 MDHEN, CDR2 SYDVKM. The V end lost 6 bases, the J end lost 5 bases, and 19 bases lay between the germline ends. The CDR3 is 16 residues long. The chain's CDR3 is CASRHDRQRGTGELFF. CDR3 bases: TGTGCCAGCAGACACGACAGACAAAGGGGGACCGGGGAGCTGTTTTTT.

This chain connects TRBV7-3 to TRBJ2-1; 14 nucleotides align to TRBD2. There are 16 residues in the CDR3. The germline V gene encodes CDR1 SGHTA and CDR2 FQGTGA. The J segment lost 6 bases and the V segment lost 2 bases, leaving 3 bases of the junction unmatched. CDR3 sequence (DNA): TGTGCCAGCAGCTTACAAGGGACTAGCGGGGGCAATGAGCAGTTCTTC. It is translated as CASSLQGTSGGNEQFF.

The CDR3 region is CASSSPTGAWETQYF. The DNA of the CDR3 is TGTGCCAGCAGTTCACCGACAGGGGCGTGGGAGACCCAGTACTTC. J is TRBJ2-5 and V is TRBV28; 8 positions match TRBD1. V lost 4 bases to trimming and J lost 5 bases; unmatched junction nucleotides: 9. The germline CDR1 and CDR2 sequences are MDHEN and SYDVKM. The CDR3 is 15 amino acids.

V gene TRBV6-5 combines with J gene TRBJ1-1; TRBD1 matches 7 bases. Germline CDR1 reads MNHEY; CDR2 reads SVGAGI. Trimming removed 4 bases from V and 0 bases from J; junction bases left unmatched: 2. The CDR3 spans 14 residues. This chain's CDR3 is CASSLGTVNTEAFF. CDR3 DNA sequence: TGTGCCAGCAGTTTAGGGACAGTGAACACTGAAGCTTTCTTT.

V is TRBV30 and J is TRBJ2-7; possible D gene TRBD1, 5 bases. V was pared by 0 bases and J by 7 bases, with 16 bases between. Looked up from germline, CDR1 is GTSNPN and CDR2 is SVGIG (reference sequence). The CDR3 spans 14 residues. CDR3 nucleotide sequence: TGTGCCTGGAGTGTGGGTCAGGGCTTCAGGGAGCAGTACTTC. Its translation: CAWSVGQGFREQYF.